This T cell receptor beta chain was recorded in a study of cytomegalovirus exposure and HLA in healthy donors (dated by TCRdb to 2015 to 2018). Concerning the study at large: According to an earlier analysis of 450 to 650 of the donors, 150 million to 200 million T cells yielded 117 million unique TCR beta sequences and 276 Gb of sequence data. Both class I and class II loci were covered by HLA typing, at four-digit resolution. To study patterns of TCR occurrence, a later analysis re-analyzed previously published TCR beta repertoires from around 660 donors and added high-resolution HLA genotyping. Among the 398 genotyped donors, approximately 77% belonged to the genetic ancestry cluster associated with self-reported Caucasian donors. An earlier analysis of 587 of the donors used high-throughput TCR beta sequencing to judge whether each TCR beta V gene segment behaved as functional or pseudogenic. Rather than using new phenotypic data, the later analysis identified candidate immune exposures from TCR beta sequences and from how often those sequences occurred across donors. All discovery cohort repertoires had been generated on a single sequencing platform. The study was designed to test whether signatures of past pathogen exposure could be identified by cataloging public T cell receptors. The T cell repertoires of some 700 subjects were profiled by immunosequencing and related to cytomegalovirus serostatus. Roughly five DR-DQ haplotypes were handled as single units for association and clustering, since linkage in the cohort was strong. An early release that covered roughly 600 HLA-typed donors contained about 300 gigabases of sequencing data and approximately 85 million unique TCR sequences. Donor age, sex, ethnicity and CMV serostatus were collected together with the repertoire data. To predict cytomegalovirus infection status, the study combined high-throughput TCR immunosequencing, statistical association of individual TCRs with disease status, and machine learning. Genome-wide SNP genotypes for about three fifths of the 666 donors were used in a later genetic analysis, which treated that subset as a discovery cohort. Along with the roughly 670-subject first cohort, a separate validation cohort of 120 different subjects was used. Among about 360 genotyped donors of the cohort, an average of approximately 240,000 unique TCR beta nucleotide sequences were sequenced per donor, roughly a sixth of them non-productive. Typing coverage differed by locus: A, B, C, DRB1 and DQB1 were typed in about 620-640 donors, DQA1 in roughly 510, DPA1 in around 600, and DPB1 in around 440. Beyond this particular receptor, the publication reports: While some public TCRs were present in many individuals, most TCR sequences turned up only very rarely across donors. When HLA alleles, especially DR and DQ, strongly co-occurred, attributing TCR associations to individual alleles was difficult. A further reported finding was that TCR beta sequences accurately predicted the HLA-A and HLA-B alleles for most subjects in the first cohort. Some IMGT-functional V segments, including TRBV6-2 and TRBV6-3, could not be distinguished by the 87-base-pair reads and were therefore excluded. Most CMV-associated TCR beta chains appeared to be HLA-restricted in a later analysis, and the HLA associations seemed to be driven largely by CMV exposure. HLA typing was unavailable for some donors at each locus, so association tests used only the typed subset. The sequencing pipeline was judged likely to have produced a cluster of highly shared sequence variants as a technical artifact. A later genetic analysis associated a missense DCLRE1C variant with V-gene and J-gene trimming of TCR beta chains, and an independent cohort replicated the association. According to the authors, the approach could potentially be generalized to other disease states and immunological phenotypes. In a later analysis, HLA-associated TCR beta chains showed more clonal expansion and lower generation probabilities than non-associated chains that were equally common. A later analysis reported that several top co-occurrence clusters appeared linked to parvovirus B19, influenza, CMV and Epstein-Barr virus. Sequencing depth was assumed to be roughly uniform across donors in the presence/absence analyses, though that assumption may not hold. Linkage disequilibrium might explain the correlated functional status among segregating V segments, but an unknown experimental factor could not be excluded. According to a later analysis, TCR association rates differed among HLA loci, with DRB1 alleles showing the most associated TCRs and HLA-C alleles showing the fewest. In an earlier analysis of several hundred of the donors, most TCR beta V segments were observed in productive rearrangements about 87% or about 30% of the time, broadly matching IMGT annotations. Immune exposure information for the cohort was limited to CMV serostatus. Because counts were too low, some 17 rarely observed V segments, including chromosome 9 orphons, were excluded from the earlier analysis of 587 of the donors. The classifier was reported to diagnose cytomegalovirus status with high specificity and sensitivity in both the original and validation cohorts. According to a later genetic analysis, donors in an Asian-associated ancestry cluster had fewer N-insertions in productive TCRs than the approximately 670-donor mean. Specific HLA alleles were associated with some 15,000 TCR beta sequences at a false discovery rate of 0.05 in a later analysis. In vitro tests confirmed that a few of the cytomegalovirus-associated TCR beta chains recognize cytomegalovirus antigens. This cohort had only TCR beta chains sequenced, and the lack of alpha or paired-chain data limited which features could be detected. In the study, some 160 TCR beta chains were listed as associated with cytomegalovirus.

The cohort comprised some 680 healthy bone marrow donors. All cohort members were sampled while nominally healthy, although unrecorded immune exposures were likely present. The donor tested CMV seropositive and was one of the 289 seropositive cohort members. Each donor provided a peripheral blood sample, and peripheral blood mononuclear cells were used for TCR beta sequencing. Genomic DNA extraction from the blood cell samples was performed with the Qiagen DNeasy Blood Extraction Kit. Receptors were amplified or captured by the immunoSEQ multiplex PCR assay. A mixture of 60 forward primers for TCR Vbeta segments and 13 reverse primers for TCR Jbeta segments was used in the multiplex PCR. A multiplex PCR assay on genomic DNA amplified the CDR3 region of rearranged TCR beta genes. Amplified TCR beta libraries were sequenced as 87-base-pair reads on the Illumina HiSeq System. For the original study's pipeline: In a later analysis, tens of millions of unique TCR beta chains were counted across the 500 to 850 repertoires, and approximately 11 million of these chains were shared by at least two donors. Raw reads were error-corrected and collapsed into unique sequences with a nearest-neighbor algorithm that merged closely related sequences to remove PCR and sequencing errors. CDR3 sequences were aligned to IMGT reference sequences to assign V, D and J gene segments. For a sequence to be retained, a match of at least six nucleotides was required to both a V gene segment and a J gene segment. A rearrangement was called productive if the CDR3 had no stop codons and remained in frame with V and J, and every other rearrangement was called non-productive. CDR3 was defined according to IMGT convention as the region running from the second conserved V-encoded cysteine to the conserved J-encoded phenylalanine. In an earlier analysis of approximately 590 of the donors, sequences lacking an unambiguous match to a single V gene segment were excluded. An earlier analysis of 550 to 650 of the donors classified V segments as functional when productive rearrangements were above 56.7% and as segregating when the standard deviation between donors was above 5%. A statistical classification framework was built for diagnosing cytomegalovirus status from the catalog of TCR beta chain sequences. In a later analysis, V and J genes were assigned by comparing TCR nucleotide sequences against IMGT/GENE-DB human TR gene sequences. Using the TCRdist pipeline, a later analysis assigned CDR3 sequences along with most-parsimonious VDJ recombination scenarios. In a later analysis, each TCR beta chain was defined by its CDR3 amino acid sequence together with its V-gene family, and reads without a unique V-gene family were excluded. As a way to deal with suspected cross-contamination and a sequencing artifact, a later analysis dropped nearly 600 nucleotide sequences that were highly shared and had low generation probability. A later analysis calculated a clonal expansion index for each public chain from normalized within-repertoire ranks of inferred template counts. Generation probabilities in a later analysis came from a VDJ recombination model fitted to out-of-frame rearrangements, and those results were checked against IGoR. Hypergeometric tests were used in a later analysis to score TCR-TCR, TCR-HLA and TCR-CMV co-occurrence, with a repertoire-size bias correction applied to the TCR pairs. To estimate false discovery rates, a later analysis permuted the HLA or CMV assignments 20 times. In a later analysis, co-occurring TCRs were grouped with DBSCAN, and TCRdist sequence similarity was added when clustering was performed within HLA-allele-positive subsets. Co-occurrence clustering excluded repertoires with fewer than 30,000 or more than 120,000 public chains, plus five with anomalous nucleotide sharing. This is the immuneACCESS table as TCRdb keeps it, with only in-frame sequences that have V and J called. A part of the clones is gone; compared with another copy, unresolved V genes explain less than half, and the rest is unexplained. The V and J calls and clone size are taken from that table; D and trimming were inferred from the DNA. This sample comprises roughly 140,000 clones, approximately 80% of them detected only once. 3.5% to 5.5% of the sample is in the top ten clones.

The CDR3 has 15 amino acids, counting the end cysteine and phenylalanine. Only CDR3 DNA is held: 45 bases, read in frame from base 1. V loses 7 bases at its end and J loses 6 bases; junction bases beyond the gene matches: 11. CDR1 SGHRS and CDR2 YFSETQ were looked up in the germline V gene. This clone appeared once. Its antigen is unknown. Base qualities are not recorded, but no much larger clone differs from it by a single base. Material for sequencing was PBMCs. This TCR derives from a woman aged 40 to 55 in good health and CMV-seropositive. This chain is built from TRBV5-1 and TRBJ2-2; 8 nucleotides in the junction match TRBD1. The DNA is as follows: TGCGCCAGCCAAAGGACAGGGACTTCGGCCGGGGAGCTGTTTTTT. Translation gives CASQRTGTSAGELFF. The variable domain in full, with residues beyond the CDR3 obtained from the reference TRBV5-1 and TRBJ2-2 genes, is KAGVTQTPRYLIKTRGQQVTLSCSPISGHRSVSWYQQTPGQGLQFLFEYFSETQRNKGNFPGRFSGRQFSNSRSEMNVSTLELGDSALYLCASQRTGTSAGELFFGEGSRLTVL.